This T cell receptor (beta chain) was sequenced for a study of blood T cell repertoires in COVID-19. Repertoires were generated with immunoSEQ multiplex PCR, while TCRdb's copy carries only in-frame clones and drops some. In the table there are about 14,000 clones, around 85% of which are singletons. This clone was counted between two and nine times. Germline-derived CDR1 and CDR2 are SGHDN and FVKESK. CDR3 length: 13 amino acids. Trimming stripped 6 bases from V and 0 bases from J, with 8 bases between. This chain uses TRBV14 with TRBJ1-1, with unresolved D. The sequenced sample consisted of peripheral blood. The source is a human donor with active COVID-19. The donor label of this sample is uncertain. CDR3 nucleotide sequence: TGTGCCAGCAGGGCGGGTTTGAACACTGAAGCTTTCTTT. Its translation is CASRAGLNTEAFF.